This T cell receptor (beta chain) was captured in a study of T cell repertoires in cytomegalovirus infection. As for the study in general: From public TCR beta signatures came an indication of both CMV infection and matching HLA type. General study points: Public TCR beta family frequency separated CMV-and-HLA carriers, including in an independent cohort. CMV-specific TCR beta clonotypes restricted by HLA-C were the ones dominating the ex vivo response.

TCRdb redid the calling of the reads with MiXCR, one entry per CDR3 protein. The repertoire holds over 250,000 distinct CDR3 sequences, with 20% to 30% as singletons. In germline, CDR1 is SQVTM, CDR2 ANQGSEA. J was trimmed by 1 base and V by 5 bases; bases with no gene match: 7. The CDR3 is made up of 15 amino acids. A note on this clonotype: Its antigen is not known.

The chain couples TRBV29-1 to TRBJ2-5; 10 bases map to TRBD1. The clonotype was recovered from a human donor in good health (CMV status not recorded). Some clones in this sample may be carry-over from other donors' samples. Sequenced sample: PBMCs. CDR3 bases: TGCAGCGTTCCGACGGGACAGGGGACCCAAGAGACCCAGTACTTC. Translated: CSVPTGQGTQETQYF.